This TCR beta chain was documented in a study of T cell repertoires in cytomegalovirus infection. Study details: Well-studied HLA-B-restricted epitopes and recently identified HLA-C-restricted epitopes of CMV were both used in the study.

The germline V gene encodes CDR1 SGHAT and CDR2 FQNNGV. The CDR3 loop spans 14 amino acids. Trimming left V 1 base short and J 2 bases short, with 7 bases between. TCRdb reprocessed the reads via MiXCR and lists one record per CDR3 protein. The sample contains about 34,000 distinct CDR3 sequences, just over 50% of which appear only once. Worth noting for this clonotype: Its antigen is undetermined.

The clonotype was recovered from a human donor in good health (CMV status not recorded). Some clones in this sample may be carry-over from other donors' samples. Here the sequenced sample was CD8+ T cells from cultured PBMCs, taken from culture after CMV antigen stimulation. The J gene is TRBJ2-3, the V gene TRBV11-2; D remains unclear. The CDR3 here is CASSLGYLTDTQYF. The CDR3 region has the DNA TGTGCCAGCAGCTTAGGTTACCTCACAGATACGCAGTATTTT.